This T cell receptor (beta chain) derives from a study of CD8 T cells in Susac syndrome. Blood CD8+ and CD4+ T cells underwent high-throughput TCR beta sequencing. CDR1 is LGHDT, CDR2 YNNKEL, per germline (reference sequence). There are 18 residues in the CDR3. V shed 0 bases and J shed 0 bases, with 15 bases lying between them. After extraction with the RNeasy kit, about 0.5 to 1 ug of the RNA was reverse transcribed using random hexamers. Amplification of TCR beta CDR3 spanned 54 Vbeta and 13 Jbeta via immunoSEQ multiplex PCR. From the immunoSEQ multiplex PCR reads, TCRdb called clonotypes with MiXCR, one entry per CDR3 protein. This sample yields 100,000 to 150,000 distinct CDR3 sequences, of which around 96% are seen a single time; 0.12% belongs to the top ten.

J is TRBJ1-3 and V is TRBV3-1; D uncertain. The source of this sequence is a human donor in good health. Sequenced material: CD4+ T cells from PBMCs. The CDR3 protein is CASSQDLMPLRSGNTIYF. CDR3 bases: TGTGCCAGCAGCCAAGATCTTATGCCGTTACGCTCTGGAAACACCATATATTTT.